One and the same sample provided the 27 T cell receptor beta chains below, sequenced in a study of blood T cell repertoires in COVID-19. Here immunoSEQ multiplex PCR was the method, and the copy in TCRdb shows in-frame clones only, minus some. The sample holds some 110,000 clones; around 80% are singletons and the top ten take 2% to 3%. Sequenced sample: peripheral blood. The source of these receptors is a man aged 50 to 60 with acute or convalescent COVID-19.

The J gene is TRBJ2-1, the V gene TRBV11-2; possibly TRBD1 for D (5 bases). V was pared by 4 bases and J by 4 bases, with 17 bases between. The CDR3 has 16 amino acids. Germline-derived CDR1 and CDR2 are SGHAT and FQNNGV. The CDR3 is CASSSYQGYSYNEQFF. Here the CDR3 DNA reads TGTGCCAGCAGCTCGTACCAGGGATACTCTTACAATGAGCAGTTCTTC.

The chain couples TRBV5-1 to TRBJ1-6, with TRBD1 identical over 9 bases. J was trimmed by 2 bases and V by 4 bases; bases with no gene match: 4. Germline loops: CDR1 SGHRS, CDR2 YFSETQ. The CDR3 runs to 16 residues. The CDR3: CASSPGQGTYNSPLHF. For the CDR3, the DNA is TGCGCCAGCAGCCCAGGACAGGGGACCTATAATTCACCCCTCCACTTT.

This clone is a singleton in its sample. DNA for the CDR3: TGTGCCAGCAGCCCAGGACTAGCGGGGATAAATACGCAGTATTTT. This encodes CASSPGLAGINTQYF. This rearrangement joins TRBV7-9 to TRBJ2-3; 12 bases agree with TRBD2. V shed 5 bases and J 7 bases; nucleotides not matched to a gene: 7. Germline V gene lookup returns CDR1 SEHNR and CDR2 FQNEAQ (reference sequence). This CDR3 has 15 amino acids. Full variable domain (outside the CDR3, taken from reference TRBV7-9 and TRBJ2-3): DTGVSQNPRHKITKRGQNVTFRCDPISEHNRLYWYRQTLGQGPEFLTYFQNEAQLEKSRLLSDRFSAERPKGSFSTLEIQRTEQGDSAMYLCASSPGLAGINTQYFGPGTRLTVL.

The chain is built from TRBV18 and TRBJ1-4; D is ambiguous. CDR1 is KGHSH and CDR2 is LQKENI in the germline V gene. The CDR3 length is 14 residues. V shed 3 bases and J shed 5 bases, with 10 bases lying between them. Written as DNA, the CDR3 is TGTGCCAGCTCACCGGGCAGCCAAAATGAAAAACTGTTTTTT. Translating it yields CASSPGSQNEKLFF.

This clone occurred once. The rearrangement uses TRBV15 and TRBJ2-2, with 11 positions matching TRBD1. Germline assignment: CDR1 LNHNV and CDR2 YYDKDF (reference sequence). The V segment lost 0 bases and the J segment 0 bases; nucleotides outside the gene matches: 9. CDR3 length equals 20 residues. CDR3 protein: CATSRDSGQGARANTGELFF. CDR3 in DNA: TGTGCCACCAGCAGAGATTCCGGACAGGGGGCCCGCGCGAACACCGGGGAGCTGTTTTTT.

This chain joins TRBV3-1 (or the pseudogene TRBV3-2) and TRBJ2-3; 8 bases match TRBD2. Germline CDR1 and CDR2: LGHDT and YNNKEL (reference sequence). There are 17 residues in the CDR3. Trimming took 0 bases from V and 5 from J; bases not matched to a gene: 10. The CDR3 loop reads CASSQEYRRGVGDTQYF. In DNA form, the CDR3 reads TGTGCCAGCAGCCAAGAATATCGGCGGGGGGTAGGAGATACGCAGTATTTT.

CDR3 coding DNA: TGTGCCAGCAGTTACCGTGCGGAGAGCTCTGGAAACACCATATATTTT. It specifies CASSYRAESSGNTIYF. This chain connects TRBV6-5 to TRBJ1-3; no firm D call. CDR1 is MNHEY and CDR2 is SVGAGI in the germline V gene. CDR3 size: 16 residues. V lost 2 bases and J 0 bases, leaving 11 bases between the germline ends.

This chain connects TRBV5-6 to TRBJ1-1; tentatively, D is TRBD1 (6 bases). Germline V gene sequence: CDR1 SGHDT, CDR2 YYEEEE. The CDR3 has 14 amino acids. V was clipped by 4 bases and J by 1 base, with 11 bases between them. The CDR3 region has the DNA TGTGCCAGCAGCGCCGGACAGCCGAACACTGAAGCTTTCTTT. Amino acids: CASSAGQPNTEAFF.

The chain employs TRBV4-2 and TRBJ2-4; 7 bases line up with TRBD2. The CDR3 is 15 residues long. Germline V CDR1 and CDR2: LGHNA, YNFKEQ. V lost 3 bases, J lost 11 bases, and 13 bases stayed unmatched. In nucleotides, the CDR3 is TGTGCCAGCAGCCAGAGGGAGGGGTTCTCCCCATTTCAGTACTTC. Its protein is CASSQREGFSPFQYF.

The chain combines TRBV5-4 with TRBJ1-5; D might be TRBD1 (6 bases). The V end lost 4 bases, the J end lost 9 bases, and 14 bases lay between the germline ends. The germline V gene has CDR1 SGHNT and CDR2 YYREEE (reference sequence). This CDR3 has 13 residues. The CDR3 is CASSRDIEGPQHF. The CDR3 coding sequence is TGTGCCAGCAGCCGGGACATTGAAGGGCCCCAGCATTTT.

V gene TRBV7-8 combines with J gene TRBJ1-2; 8 bases line up with TRBD1. With 3 bases clipped from V and 8 bases from J, the junction kept 5 bases outside the gene matches. The CDR3 loop spans 13 amino acids. The germline V gene encodes CDR1 SGHVS and CDR2 FQNEAQ. CDR3 nucleotides: TGTGCCAGCAGCTTCGACAGGGGTGAGGGCTACACCTTC. Its protein product is CASSFDRGEGYTF.

This chain connects TRBV3-1 (or the pseudogene TRBV3-2) to TRBJ1-5; TRBD1 matches 8 bases. The V gene end was trimmed by 1 base and the J gene end by 9 bases; junction bases not matched to a gene: 8. This CDR3 contains 15 residues. Germline-derived CDR1 and CDR2 are LGHDT and YNNKEL (reference sequence). CDR3 in DNA: TGTGCCAGCAGCCAAGGGACAGGGTCCTCTCCGCCCCAGCATTTT. Translating gives CASSQGTGSSPPQHF.

V is TRBV3-1 (or the pseudogene TRBV3-2) and J is TRBJ2-7; TRBD2 is a possible D gene (5 bases). The germline CDR1 and CDR2 sequences are LGHDT and YNNKEL (reference sequence). The germline V and J ends were trimmed by 0 bases and 0 bases, with 9 bases remaining between them. The CDR3 runs to 15 residues. The CDR3 DNA sequence: TGTGCCAGCAGCCAAGATAGCGTAAGCTCCTACGAGCAGTACTTC. It translates to CASSQDSVSSYEQYF.

J is TRBJ2-1 and V is TRBV9; TRBD1 agrees at 7 bases. Losses at the gene ends were 3 bases for V and 5 bases for J; bases not matched to a gene: 8. The CDR3 totals 15 residues. Germline CDR1 is SGDLS and CDR2 is YYNGEE. CDR3 DNA sequence: TGTGCCAGCAGCGCTATAGGGGGCGCCGACAATGAGCAGTTCTTC. This gives the protein CASSAIGGADNEQFF.

The V gene is TRBV5-6, the J gene TRBJ1-5; perhaps TRBD1 as D (6 bases). Germline V gene lookup returns CDR1 SGHDT and CDR2 YYEEEE. CDR3 size: 13 residues. V lost 0 bases, J lost 5 bases, and 6 bases lay in between. CDR3 loop: CASSLDRDQPQHF. Written as DNA, the CDR3 is TGTGCCAGCAGCTTGGACAGGGATCAGCCCCAGCATTTT.

The CDR3 reads CASSTVDSLYNEQFF. CDR3 nucleotides: TGTGCCAGCAGTACCGTGGACAGTCTCTACAATGAGCAGTTCTTC. The chain uses TRBV7-2 and TRBJ2-1, with D tentatively TRBD1 (6 bases). The V end was cut by 6 bases, the J end by 3 bases, with 15 bases between. Per the germline V gene, CDR1 is SGHTA and CDR2 is FQGNSA. This CDR3 spans 15 amino acids. Variable domain in full (rest from reference TRBV7-2 and TRBJ2-1): GAGVSQSPSNKVTEKGKDVELRCDPISGHTALYWYRQSLGQGLEFLIYFQGNSAPDKSGLPSDRFSAERTGGSVSTLTIQRTQQEDSAVYLCASSTVDSLYNEQFFGPGTRLTVL.

The gene calls are TRBV5-1 and TRBJ1-2; no firm D call. Trimming took off 1 base at V and 4 bases at J, with 8 bases between the two ends. The CDR3 runs to 13 residues. The V gene's germline CDR1 is SGHRS and CDR2 YFSETQ. CDR3 in amino acids: CASSLSAVYGYTF. CDR3 bases: TGCGCCAGCAGCTTGTCTGCAGTCTATGGCTACACCTTC.

This clone was recorded only once. CDR3 DNA: TGTGCCAGCAGCCCCCAACTAGCGGGGGGATATAGCACAGATACGCAGTATTTT. Protein sequence: CASSPQLAGGYSTDTQYF. V and J are TRBV3-1 (or the pseudogene TRBV3-2) and TRBJ2-3; TRBD2 aligns across 12 bases. J gave up 0 bases and V 4 bases, and 8 bases lay outside the gene matches. Germline V gene sequence: CDR1 LGHDT, CDR2 YNNKEL (reference sequence). The CDR3 totals 18 residues.

This clone was seen a single time. The rearrangement joins TRBV2 to TRBJ2-7; TRBD1 aligns across 9 bases. CDR1 is SNHLY, CDR2 FYNNEI, per germline. The CDR3 length is 14 residues. Trimming removed 7 bases from V and 5 bases from J; junction bases left unmatched: 9. The CDR3 region is CASNPDRGSHEQYF. DNA of the CDR3: TGTGCCAGCAACCCGGACAGGGGTTCCCACGAGCAGTACTTC.

The sample holds one count of this clone. The V and J genes are TRBV2 and TRBJ2-7; 8 positions agree with TRBD1. Germline loops: CDR1 SNHLY, CDR2 FYNNEI. CDR3 length: 13 residues. The junction had 8 bases not matched to a gene; V was cut back by 10 bases and J by 3 bases. CDR3 bases: TGTGCCACCTTAGCAGGGGGCAACTACGAGCAGTACTTC. It codes for CATLAGGNYEQYF.

The gene calls are TRBV27 and TRBJ1-5, with 10 bases lining up with TRBD1. The CDR3 sequence is 16 residues long. Per the germline V gene, CDR1 is MNHEY and CDR2 is SMNVEV (reference sequence). V shed 7 bases and J 5 bases; nucleotides not matched to a gene: 11. CDR3 in DNA: TGTGCCAGCACCTTCCCGGACAGGGGGTCTGATCAGCCCCAGCATTTT. Translating it yields CASTFPDRGSDQPQHF.

The chain's CDR3 is CASSYYISVSSYEQYF. The CDR3 coding sequence is TGTGCCAGCAGCTATTACATTTCTGTCAGCTCCTACGAGCAGTACTTC. This chain connects TRBV5-6 to TRBJ2-7; no clear D gene. The CDR3 runs to 16 residues. CDR1 and CDR2 from the germline V gene are SGHDT and YYEEEE. Trimming removed 3 bases from V and 0 bases from J, with 16 bases in between.

The genes are TRBV4-1 and TRBJ2-7; maybe TRBD1 (5 bases). V was pared by 5 bases and J by 3 bases, with 11 bases between. Per the germline V gene, CDR1 is MGHRA and CDR2 is YSYEKL. This CDR3 has 13 residues. CDR3 residues: CASSVDRIYEQYF. The DNA for the CDR3 is TGCGCCAGCAGCGTCGACAGAATCTACGAGCAGTACTTC.

This clone occurred a few times. V and J are TRBV5-4 and TRBJ2-5; 15 nucleotides agree with TRBD2. The CDR3 runs 16 residues. J was trimmed by 8 bases and V by 4 bases; bases with no gene match: 9. CDR1 and CDR2 (germline): SGHNT, YYREEE (reference sequence). CDR3 sequence: CASSIGTSGRTGTQYF. The DNA for the CDR3 is TGTGCCAGCAGCATCGGGACTAGCGGGAGGACGGGAACCCAGTACTTC.

V is TRBV5-1 and J is TRBJ1-2, with a possible D match to TRBD1 (6 bases). The ends were cut back, 1 base at V and 2 bases at J, with 12 bases in the middle. Per germline, CDR1 SGHRS and CDR2 YFSETQ. The CDR3 contains 15 residues. CDR3 residues: CASSLSGGENYGYTF. The CDR3 region has the DNA TGCGCCAGCAGCTTGAGCGGGGGCGAAAACTATGGCTACACCTTC. The variable domain in full, with the rest retrieved from reference TRBV5-1 and TRBJ1-2, is KAGVTQTPRYLIKTRGQQVTLSCSPISGHRSVSWYQQTPGQGLQFLFEYFSETQRNKGNFPGRFSGRQFSNSRSEMNVSTLELGDSALYLCASSLSGGENYGYTFGSGTRLTVV.

The chain carries TRBV5-1 and TRBJ1-3; TRBD1 matches 7 bases. Unmatched junction bases numbered 8, after V lost 4 bases and J lost 4 bases. Germline values: CDR1 SGHRS, CDR2 YFSETQ. There are 15 residues in the CDR3. CDR3 sequence (DNA): TGCGCCAGCAGCCCGGGACAGCGGAACGGAAACACCATATATTTT. Protein: CASSPGQRNGNTIYF.

In its sample, this clone was seen once. The V gene is TRBV9, the J gene TRBJ2-7, with D perhaps TRBD1 (6 bases). In germline, CDR1 is SGDLS, CDR2 YYNGEE. V was shortened by 3 bases and J by 6 bases, with 13 bases between the two germline ends. CDR3 length equals 13 residues. The CDR3 region is CASSATGNSEQYF. Written as DNA, the CDR3 is TGTGCCAGCAGCGCGACAGGCAACAGCGAGCAGTACTTC.